This T cell receptor beta chain derives from a study of shared clonotypes between healthy human individuals. Study observations and caveats: Tissues were not sampled, only blood, and their repertoires likely differ. Expectations were that clonotype sharing among donors would be affected by sequencing depth. Roughly 4.7% was the fraction of naive CD4 clonotypes found shared across several donors. Memory subsets generally showed smaller estimated richness than naive subsets did.

Trimming shortened V by 3 bases and J by 6 bases, and 12 bases separated the two germline ends. The CDR3 extends over 14 amino acids. The germline gives CDR1 MNHEY, CDR2 SMNVEV (reference sequence). Naive CD8 cells lacked CD45RO, underwent positive selection for CCR7 and left out terminally differentiated effector memory CD45RA+ cells. Notes on this clone: Its antigen is as yet unknown.

Generated by immunoSEQ multiplex PCR, the TCRdb table keeps only in-frame clones and is missing some. The data show nearly 2 million clones, less than 95% seen once. Sequenced material: naive CD8+ T cells sorted from blood. The clonotype was recovered from a man younger than 35 in good health. This chain joins TRBV27 and TRBJ2-1, with D hard to call. The CDR3 bases are TGTGCCAGCAGTTTTGGTGCGCGGATCAATGAGCAGTTCTTC. It translates to CASSFGARINEQFF.